The subject of this entry is one TCR beta chain. Its binding antigen is unknown. No base-level quality is on record; no much larger clone is a single base apart. The record originates from a study of identical twins (dated by TCRdb to between 2015 and 2016). For the wider study: To test whether fetal clonotypes persist, the study used deep sequencing on TCR alpha and beta repertoires from monozygotic twins, unrelated adults of various ages, and cord blood. To rule out contamination, the twin experiments were replicated at different times with different library preparation protocols.

Receptors were amplified or captured by 5' RACE. The sample was run on an Illumina HiSeq 2000. Template switching introduced a universal primer binding site; the final cDNA contained a unique molecular identifier, enabling accurate counting of TCR cDNA molecules. Specific primers in the conserved constant-segment region were used to synthesize first-strand cDNA for the TCR alpha and beta chains. Each cDNA library was double barcoded, with a SMART-Mk sample barcode plus Illumina barcodes, to control for contamination. TruSeq adapter sequences, together with Illumina sample barcodes, were added in two successive PCR steps. TCR alpha and beta cDNA libraries were sequenced on the Illumina HiSeq platform with custom primers. The study's processing was this. MiGEC processed the raw reads to extract unique molecular identifiers, while MiXCR was used to determine the CDR3 positions. Recombination models were inferred per individual with the repgenHMM and IGoR tools using an EM algorithm. The analysis of shared clonotypes was done with the tcR package in R, with sharing normalized by the product of cloneset sizes. Out-of-frame nonproductive sequences were analyzed to study raw recombination free of thymic and clonal selection effects. TCRdb cleaned the public reads at Q25 with fastp, built clones with MiXCR and kept in-frame beta chains. CDR3 protein sequences are deduplicated, and each keeps its most common genes and DNA. The V and J calls shown here were made by TCRdb, not taken from the authors' results. The sample profile shows 250,000 or so distinct CDR3 sequences; about 7.5% of them were found once. The ten largest make up 5.4% of the sample.

Every donor was a healthy Caucasian. Three pairs of female monozygotic twins, all aged roughly 18 to 29 years, were included in the twin cohort. Positive isolation kits from Invitrogen were used to isolate the CD4+ and CD8+ T cell populations. What the research found in general, with its limitations: Fewer insertions were carried by abundant cord blood beta clonotypes, a similar but weaker trend appeared in young adult naive repertoires, and no such trend appeared in memory repertoires. Zero-insertion analyses could be partly confounded by invariant T cells such as MAIT and iNKT, though diverse VJ usage argued against such confounding for most clonotypes. Excess twin sharing in beta out-of-frame sequences was weaker because fewer shared sequences lowered the signal-to-noise ratio. Recombination models systematically underestimated out-of-frame TCR alpha sharing in monozygotic twins but agreed with sharing between unrelated individuals. Because the same donors could not be followed over many years, conclusions were based on cross-sectional statistical analysis. Compared with coincidental sharing between unrelated individuals, out-of-frame TCR alpha sequences shared between twins had an excess of sequences with low generation probability.

The germline V gene (reference sequence) supplies CDR1 LNHNV and CDR2 YYDKDF. Unmatched junction bases come to 11, with V trimmed by 2 bases and J by 4 bases. Including the terminal cysteine and phenylalanine, the CDR3 comprises 17 residues. CDR3 DNA is the only sequence kept; it has 51 bases, read in frame from the first base. The data also belong to a second study, concerning yellow fever vaccine responses in identical twins. In that second paper, the authors write: According to the authors, the vaccine-induced T cell response in identical twins seemed to be partly convergent and partly specific to each individual. The study precisely tracked vaccine-responding T cell clones in identical twins.

The sequence was collected from a woman aged 18-29 years in good health. The sequence links TRBV15 to TRBJ1-3; 7 junctional bases match TRBD1. Sequencing was performed on CD8+ T cells sorted from blood. Here the CDR3 is given as CATSRSRDRAAGNTIYF. At the DNA level, the sequence is TGTGCCACCAGCAGAAGCCGAGACAGGGCTGCGGGAAACACCATATATTTT.